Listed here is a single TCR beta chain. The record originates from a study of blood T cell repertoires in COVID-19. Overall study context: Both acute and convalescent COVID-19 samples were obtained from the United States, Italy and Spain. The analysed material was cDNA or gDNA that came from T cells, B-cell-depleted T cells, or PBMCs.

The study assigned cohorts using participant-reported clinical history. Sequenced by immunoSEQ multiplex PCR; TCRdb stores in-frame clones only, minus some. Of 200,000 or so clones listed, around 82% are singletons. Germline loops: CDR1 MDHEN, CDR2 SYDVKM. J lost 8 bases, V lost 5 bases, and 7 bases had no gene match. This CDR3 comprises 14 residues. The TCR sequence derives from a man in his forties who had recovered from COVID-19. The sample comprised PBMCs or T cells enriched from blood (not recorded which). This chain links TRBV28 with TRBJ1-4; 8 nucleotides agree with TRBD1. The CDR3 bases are TGTGCCAGCAGTCCTCCCGGGACAGGAGAAAAACTGTTTTTT. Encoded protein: CASSPPGTGEKLFF.